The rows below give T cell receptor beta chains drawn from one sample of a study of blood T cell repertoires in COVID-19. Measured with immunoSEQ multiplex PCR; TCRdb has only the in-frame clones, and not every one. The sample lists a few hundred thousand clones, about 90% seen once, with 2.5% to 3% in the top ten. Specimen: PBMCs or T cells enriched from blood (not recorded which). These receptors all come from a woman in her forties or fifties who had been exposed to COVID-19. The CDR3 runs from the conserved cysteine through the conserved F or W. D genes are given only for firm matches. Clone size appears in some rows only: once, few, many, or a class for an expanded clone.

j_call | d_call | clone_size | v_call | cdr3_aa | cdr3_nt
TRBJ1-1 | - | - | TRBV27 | CASSFRRNTEAFF | TGTGCCAGCAGTTTTCGGAGGAACACTGAAGCTTTCTTT
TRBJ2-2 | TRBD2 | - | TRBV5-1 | CASSLAGEGPNTGELFF | TGCGCCAGCAGCTTGGCCGGGGAGGGCCCGAACACCGGGGAGCTGTTTTTT
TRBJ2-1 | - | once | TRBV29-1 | CSVEDPSWRGSYNEQFF | TGCAGCGTTGAAGACCCCTCTTGGCGGGGCTCCTACAATGAGCAGTTCTTC
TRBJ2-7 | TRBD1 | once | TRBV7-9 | CASSFSRTGDHEQYF | TGTGCCAGCAGCTTTTCCAGGACAGGGGACCACGAGCAGTACTTC
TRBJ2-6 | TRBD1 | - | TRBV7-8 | CASSLKTGPNVLTF | TGTGCCAGCAGCTTAAAGACAGGGCCCAACGTCCTGACTTTC
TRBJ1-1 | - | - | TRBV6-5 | CASSSRSDSEAFF | TGTGCCAGCAGTTCTCGGTCGGACAGTGAAGCTTTCTTT
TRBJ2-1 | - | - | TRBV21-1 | CASSRGLVPYNEQFF | TGTGCCAGCTCCAGGGGGCTAGTCCCCTACAATGAGCAGTTCTTC
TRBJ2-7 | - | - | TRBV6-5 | CASIGSGVYEQYF | TGTGCCAGCATCGGGTCAGGGGTCTACGAGCAGTACTTC
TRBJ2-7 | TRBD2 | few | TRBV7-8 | CASSFRPGTKYEQYF | TGTGCCAGCAGCTTTCGTCCCGGGACTAAGTACGAGCAGTACTTC
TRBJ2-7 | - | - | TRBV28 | CASSLRLYEQYF | TGTGCCAGCAGTTTGCGGCTATACGAGCAGTACTTC